The 5 T cell receptor beta chains in this list originate from one sample, sequenced in a study of blood T cell repertoires in COVID-19. Assay used: immunoSEQ multiplex PCR; TCRdb lists only in-frame clones, some missing. Found here are approximately 350,000 clones, about 90% of them singletons; the top ten hold 7% to 8%. Sequenced input: peripheral blood. The source of these receptors is a woman aged 70-85 years with COVID-19, enrolled during active disease.

The V gene is TRBV6-6, the J gene TRBJ2-2; D possibly corresponds to TRBD1 (5 bases). The CDR3 has 18 amino acids. Germline assignment: CDR1 MNHNY and CDR2 SVGAGI (reference sequence). Trimming removed 6 bases at V and 1 base at J, with 21 bases between. The CDR3 reads CASRRPKTGSKNTGELFF. DNA of the CDR3: TGTGCCAGCAGGCGACCTAAAACAGGTAGCAAGAACACCGGGGAGCTGTTTTTT.

The V call is TRBV2, the J call TRBJ1-5, with 10 bases lining up with TRBD1. The CDR3 runs to 14 residues. Germline V gives CDR1 SNHLY, CDR2 FYNNEI. V trimming: 6 bases; J trimming: 5 bases; junction bases outside the gene matches: 4. The CDR3 nucleotides read TGTGCCAGCAGCGGGACAGGGGAAGATCAGCCCCAGCATTTT. Translating gives CASSGTGEDQPQHF.

The J gene is TRBJ2-7, the V gene TRBV5-6, with 7 bases matching TRBD1. This CDR3 comprises 16 residues. J was trimmed by 0 bases and V by 3 bases; bases with no gene match: 9. Germline CDR1 and CDR2: SGHDT and YYEEEE. CDR3 residues: CASSSAGTEDSYEQYF. As DNA, the CDR3 is TGTGCCAGCAGCTCTGCCGGGACAGAAGACTCCTACGAGCAGTACTTC.

The gene calls are TRBV9 and TRBJ2-3; TRBD2 matches 9 bases. The trim removed 3 bases at V and 2 bases at J, leaving 1 base unmatched. Germline assignment: CDR1 SGDLS and CDR2 YYNGEE. The CDR3 has 14 residues. In DNA form, the CDR3 reads TGTGCCAGCAGCGCTAGCGGGGACACAGATACGCAGTATTTT. This codes for CASSASGDTDTQYF.

The chain carries TRBV29-1 and TRBJ1-2; D might be TRBD1 (5 bases). Trimming removed 3 bases from V and 9 bases from J, with 11 bases in between. Germline CDR1 reads SQVTM; CDR2 reads ANQGSEA. This CDR3 is 11 amino acids long. The chain's CDR3 is CSVESGWSYTF. In DNA form, the CDR3 reads TGCAGCGTTGAGTCAGGGTGGAGCTACACCTTC.